The 11 T cell receptor beta chains listed next were all sequenced from one sample in a study of T cell repertoires in cytomegalovirus infection. TCRdb redid the calling of the reads with MiXCR, one entry per CDR3 protein. The sample lists almost 500,000 distinct CDR3 sequences, approximately 10% seen once, with roughly 10% in the top ten. Input material: PBMCs. These TCRs come from a human donor in good health (CMV status not recorded). Some clones in this sample may be carry-over from other donors' samples.

This clonotype was detected ten times or more. This chain connects TRBV7-8 to TRBJ1-5; D remains ambiguous. This CDR3 spans 13 amino acids. CDR1 is SGHVS and CDR2 is FQNEAQ in the germline V gene. Trimming left V 4 bases short and J 4 bases short, with 8 bases between. In nucleotides, the CDR3 is TGTGCCAGCAGCTCCCAGAAGAATCAGCCCCAGCATTTT. Its translation: CASSSQKNQPQHF. The full variable domain, completed using reference TRBV7-8 and TRBJ1-5, is GAGVSQSPRYKVAKRGQDVALRCDPISGHVSLFWYQQALGQGPEFLTYFQNEAQLDKSGLPSDRFFAERPEGSVSTLKIQRTQQEDSAVYLCASSSQKNQPQHFGDGTRLSIL.

In this sample, this clonotype turned up once. The rearrangement links TRBV4-2 to TRBJ2-1, with 12 bases aligning to TRBD1. With V trimmed by 3 bases and J by 10 bases, 10 bases remained unmatched. CDR1 and CDR2 (germline): LGHNA, YNFKEQ. This CDR3 is built from 16 residues. CDR3 DNA: TGTGCCAGCAGCCAGTACACCGGGACAGGGGGCTGGGAGCAGTTCTTC. It codes for CASSQYTGTGGWEQFF.

The chain employs TRBV30 and TRBJ2-1; D is unresolved. The CDR3 covers 12 residues. Trimming left V 0 bases short and J 15 bases short, with 15 bases between. Germline V CDR1 and CDR2: GTSNPN, SVGIG (reference sequence). CDR3 DNA sequence: TGTGCCTGGAGTGTAAATTCACTCGGACGGTTCTTC. Protein product: CAWSVNSLGRFF.

This clonotype occurred a few times. The chain links TRBV5-1 to TRBJ2-3; D gene unclear. Germline V CDR1 and CDR2: SGHRS, YFSETQ. The CDR3 is 15 amino acids. Trimming stripped 0 bases from V and 0 bases from J, with 8 bases between. CDR3 sequence reads: CASSLAVTSTDTQYF. CDR3 DNA: TGCGCCAGCAGCTTGGCGGTGACTAGCACAGATACGCAGTATTTT.

Only a few counts were recorded for this clonotype. The chain links TRBV20-1 to TRBJ1-3; D not resolved. The CDR3 is made up of 17 amino acids. Germline CDR1 DFQATT, CDR2 SNEGSKA (reference sequence). With 0 bases removed from V and 0 bases from J, the gap between germline ends came to 15 bases. The CDR3 region has the DNA TGCAGTGCTAGAGATTCGGGCCTCCACAGCTCTGGAAACACCATATATTTT. It encodes CSARDSGLHSSGNTIYF.

The V and J genes are TRBV10-3 and TRBJ2-2, with 12 bases fitting TRBD1. The CDR3 has 15 residues. Germline V gene sequence: CDR1 ENHRY, CDR2 SYGVKD. Germline trimming cut 10 bases from V and 4 bases from J; bases unmatched to any gene: 7. The CDR3 protein is CATAGTGGGTGELFF. The CDR3 nucleotides read TGTGCCACCGCCGGGACAGGGGGCGGCACCGGGGAGCTGTTTTTT.

This sequence joins TRBV5-1 and TRBJ1-4; tentatively, D is TRBD1 (6 bases). V was pared by 2 bases and J by 8 bases, with 13 bases between. In germline, CDR1 is SGHRS, CDR2 YFSETQ. The length of the CDR3 is 14 residues. The CDR3 bases are TGCGCCAGCAGCTTTAAAGCGGGGGGCGAAAAACTGTTTTTT. It translates to CASSFKAGGEKLFF.

This clonotype was picked up many times. V usage is TRBV11-2 and J usage is TRBJ2-5; TRBD1 matches 8 bases. This CDR3 has 16 amino acids. The germline gives CDR1 SGHAT, CDR2 FQNNGV. V trimming: 5 bases; J trimming: 5 bases; junction bases outside the gene matches: 13. The chain's CDR3 is CASSPQGAGPRETQYF. In DNA form, the CDR3 reads TGTGCCAGCAGCCCCCAGGGGGCAGGGCCGCGGGAGACCCAGTACTTC.

This clonotype was detected a few times. The J gene is TRBJ2-1, the V gene TRBV5-1; no reliable D call. The ends were cut back, 0 bases at V and 0 bases at J, with 10 bases in the middle. The CDR3 sequence is 16 residues long. The germline gives CDR1 SGHRS, CDR2 YFSETQ. The CDR3 loop reads CASSLGPSNSYNEQFF. CDR3 sequence (DNA): TGCGCCAGCAGCTTGGGACCCTCCAACTCCTACAATGAGCAGTTCTTC.

In regard to this clonotype: The junction shows a germline mismatch at one end, possibly a read error. The chain employs TRBV19 and TRBJ2-1, with 7 bases identical to TRBD2. The V gene's germline CDR1 is LNHDA and CDR2 SQIVND (reference sequence). The CDR3 runs to 13 residues. The CDR3 region has the DNA TGTGCCTCCGCGATGGGGGACTACGATGAGCAGTTCTTC. It yields the protein CASAMGDYDEQFF.

The chain links TRBV10-3 to TRBJ2-1; 7 bases are shared with TRBD2. This CDR3 has 14 amino acids. Germline CDR1 ENHRY, CDR2 SYGVKD. V trimming: 9 bases; J trimming: 3 bases; junction bases outside the gene matches: 8. The CDR3 loop is CAIWGGVDYNEQFF. In nucleotides, the CDR3 is TGTGCCATATGGGGGGGGGTGGACTACAATGAGCAGTTCTTC.